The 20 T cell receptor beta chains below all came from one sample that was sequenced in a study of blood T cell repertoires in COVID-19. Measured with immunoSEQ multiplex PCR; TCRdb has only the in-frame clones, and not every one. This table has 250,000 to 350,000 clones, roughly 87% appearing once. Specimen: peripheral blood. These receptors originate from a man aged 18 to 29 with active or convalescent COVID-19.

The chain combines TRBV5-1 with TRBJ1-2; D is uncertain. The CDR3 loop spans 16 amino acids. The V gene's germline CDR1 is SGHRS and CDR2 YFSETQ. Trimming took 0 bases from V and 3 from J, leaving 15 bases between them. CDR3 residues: CASSLVTAAQDYGYTF. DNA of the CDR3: TGCGCCAGCAGCTTGGTTACAGCCGCCCAAGACTATGGCTACACCTTC.

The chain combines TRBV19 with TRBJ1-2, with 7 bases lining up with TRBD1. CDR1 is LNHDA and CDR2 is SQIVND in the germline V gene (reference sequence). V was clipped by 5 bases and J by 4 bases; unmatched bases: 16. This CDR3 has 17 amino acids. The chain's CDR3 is CASSPRQGSFWGYGYTF. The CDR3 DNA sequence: TGTGCCAGTAGTCCACGACAGGGATCTTTTTGGGGCTATGGCTACACCTTC.

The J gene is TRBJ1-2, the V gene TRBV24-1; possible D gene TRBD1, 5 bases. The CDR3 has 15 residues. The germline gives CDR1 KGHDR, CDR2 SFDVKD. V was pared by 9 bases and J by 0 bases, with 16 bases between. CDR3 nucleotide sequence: TGTGCCACCCCAGACACAGGAATAGCTAACTATGGCTACACCTTC. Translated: CATPDTGIANYGYTF.

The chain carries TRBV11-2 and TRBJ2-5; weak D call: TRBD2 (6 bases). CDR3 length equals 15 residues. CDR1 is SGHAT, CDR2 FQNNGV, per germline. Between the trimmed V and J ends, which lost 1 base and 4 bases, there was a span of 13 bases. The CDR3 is CASSLVASVTETQYF. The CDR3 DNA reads TGTGCCAGCAGCTTAGTTGCTAGCGTAACAGAGACCCAGTACTTC.

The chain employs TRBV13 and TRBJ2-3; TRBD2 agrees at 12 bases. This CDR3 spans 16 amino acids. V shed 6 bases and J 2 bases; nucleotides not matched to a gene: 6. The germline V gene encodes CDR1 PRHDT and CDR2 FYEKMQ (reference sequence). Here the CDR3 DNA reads TGTGCCAGCAGGTACACTAGCGGGGGGAACACAGATACGCAGTATTTT. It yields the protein CASRYTSGGNTDTQYF.

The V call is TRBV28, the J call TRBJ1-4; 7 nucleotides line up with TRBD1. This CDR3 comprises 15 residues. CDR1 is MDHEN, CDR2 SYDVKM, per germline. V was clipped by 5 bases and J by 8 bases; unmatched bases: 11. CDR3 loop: CASSDHTGVGEKLFF. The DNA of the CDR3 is TGTGCCAGCAGTGATCATACAGGGGTAGGGGAAAAACTGTTTTTT.

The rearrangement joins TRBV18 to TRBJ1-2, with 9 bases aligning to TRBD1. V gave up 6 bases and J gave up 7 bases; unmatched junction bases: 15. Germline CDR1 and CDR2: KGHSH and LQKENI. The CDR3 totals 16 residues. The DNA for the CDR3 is TGTGCCAGCTCGCCGTCCCAAACAGGGGGCGCCGGTGGCTACACCTTC. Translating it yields CASSPSQTGGAGGYTF. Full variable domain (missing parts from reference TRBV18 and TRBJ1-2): NAGVMQNPRHLVRRRGQEARLRCSPMKGHSHVYWYRQLPEEGLKFMVYLQKENIIDESGMPKERFSAEFPKEGPSILRIQQVVRGDSAAYFCASSPSQTGGAGGYTFGSGTRLTVV.

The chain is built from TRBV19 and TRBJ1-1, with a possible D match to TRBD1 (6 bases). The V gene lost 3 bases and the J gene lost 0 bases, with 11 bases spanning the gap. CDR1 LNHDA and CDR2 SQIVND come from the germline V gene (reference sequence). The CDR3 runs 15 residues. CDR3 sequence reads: CASSIRQELNTEAFF. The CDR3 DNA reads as TGTGCCAGTAGTATCCGACAGGAGTTGAACACTGAAGCTTTCTTT.

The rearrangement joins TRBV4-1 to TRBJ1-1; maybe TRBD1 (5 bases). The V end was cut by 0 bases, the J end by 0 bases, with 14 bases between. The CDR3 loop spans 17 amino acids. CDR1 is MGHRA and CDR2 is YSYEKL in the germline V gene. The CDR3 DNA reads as TGCGCCAGCAGCCAAGATCCCAGCACAGGAATGAACACTGAAGCTTTCTTT. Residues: CASSQDPSTGMNTEAFF.

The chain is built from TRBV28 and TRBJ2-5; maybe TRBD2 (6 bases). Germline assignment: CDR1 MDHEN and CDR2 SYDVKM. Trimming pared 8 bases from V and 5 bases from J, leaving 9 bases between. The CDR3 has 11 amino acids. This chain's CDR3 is CASLRGETQYF. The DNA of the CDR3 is TGTGCCAGCCTCCGGGGGGAGACCCAGTACTTC.

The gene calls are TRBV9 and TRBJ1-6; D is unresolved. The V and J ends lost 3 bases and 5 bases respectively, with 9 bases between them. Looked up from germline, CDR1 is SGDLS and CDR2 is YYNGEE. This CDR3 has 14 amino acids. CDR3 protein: CASSATTNNSPLHF. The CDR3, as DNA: TGTGCCAGCAGCGCAACCACAAATAATTCACCCCTCCACTTT.

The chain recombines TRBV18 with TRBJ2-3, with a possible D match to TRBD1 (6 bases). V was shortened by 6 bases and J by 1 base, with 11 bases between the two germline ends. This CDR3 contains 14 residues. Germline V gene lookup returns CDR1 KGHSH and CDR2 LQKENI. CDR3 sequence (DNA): TGTGCCAGCTCTGGACAGCCCGGCACAGATACGCAGTATTTT. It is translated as CASSGQPGTDTQYF.

DNA of the CDR3: TGTGCCAGCAGTTCAGCGAGCAGTCTCTATGGCTACACCTTC. As protein: CASSSASSLYGYTF. The chain employs TRBV14 and TRBJ1-2; D is undetermined. The CDR3 has 14 amino acids. Germline-derived CDR1 and CDR2 are SGHDN and FVKESK. V gave up 6 bases and J gave up 4 bases, with 15 bases separating them. Based on the CDR3 plus reference TRBV14 and TRBJ1-2, the full variable domain is EAGVTQFPSHSVIEKGQTVTLRCDPISGHDNLYWYRRVMGKEIKFLLHFVKESKQDESGMPNNRFLAERTGGTYSTLKVQPAELEDSGVYFCASSSASSLYGYTFGSGTRLTVV.

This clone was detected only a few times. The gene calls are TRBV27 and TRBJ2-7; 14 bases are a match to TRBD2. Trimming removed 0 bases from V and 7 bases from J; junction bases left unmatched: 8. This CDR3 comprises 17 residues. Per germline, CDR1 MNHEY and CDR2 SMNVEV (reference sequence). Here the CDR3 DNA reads TGTGCCAGCAGTTTATCGTCCAGACTAGCGGGAGGGCGGGAGCAGTACTTC. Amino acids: CASSLSSRLAGGREQYF.

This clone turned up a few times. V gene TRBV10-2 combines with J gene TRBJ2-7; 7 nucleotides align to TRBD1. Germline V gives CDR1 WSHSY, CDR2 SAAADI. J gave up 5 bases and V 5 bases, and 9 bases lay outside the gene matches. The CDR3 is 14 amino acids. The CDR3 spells CASSNRDSGDEQYF. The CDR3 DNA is TGCGCCAGCAGTAACCGGGACAGTGGAGACGAGCAGTACTTC.

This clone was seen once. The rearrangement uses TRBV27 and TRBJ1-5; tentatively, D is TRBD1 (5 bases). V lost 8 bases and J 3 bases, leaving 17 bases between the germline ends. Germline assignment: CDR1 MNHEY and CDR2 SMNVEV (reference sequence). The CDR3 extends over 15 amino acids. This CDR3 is CASRGGGLLNQPQHF. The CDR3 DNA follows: TGTGCCAGCCGTGGGGGAGGGCTCCTCAATCAGCCCCAGCATTTT.

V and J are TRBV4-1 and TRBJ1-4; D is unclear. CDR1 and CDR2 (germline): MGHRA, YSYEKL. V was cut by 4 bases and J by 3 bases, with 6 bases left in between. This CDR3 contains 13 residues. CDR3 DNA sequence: TGCGCCAGCAGCCGTGGCCCTAATGAAAAACTGTTTTTT. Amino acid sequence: CASSRGPNEKLFF.

The CDR3 is CASSLLGGNTGELFF. The CDR3 nucleotides are TGCGCCAGCAGCTTGTTGGGGGGGAACACCGGGGAGCTGTTTTTT. The chain links TRBV5-1 to TRBJ2-2, with D perhaps matching TRBD2 (6 bases). The CDR3 has 15 amino acids. The V and J ends lost 1 base and 1 base respectively, with 8 bases between them. From germline, CDR1 is SGHRS and CDR2 YFSETQ.

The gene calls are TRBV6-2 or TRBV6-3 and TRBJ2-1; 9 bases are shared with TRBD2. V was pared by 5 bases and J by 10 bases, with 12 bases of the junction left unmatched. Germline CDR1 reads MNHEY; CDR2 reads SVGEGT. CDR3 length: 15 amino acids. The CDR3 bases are TGTGCCAGCAGTCCCCGCGGCGGGGGGGCGGTGGAGCAGTTCTTC. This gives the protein CASSPRGGGAVEQFF.

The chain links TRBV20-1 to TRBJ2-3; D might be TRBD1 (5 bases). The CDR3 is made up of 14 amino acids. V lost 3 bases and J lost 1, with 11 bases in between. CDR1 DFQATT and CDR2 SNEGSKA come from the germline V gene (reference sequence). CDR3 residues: CSASGRARTDTQYF. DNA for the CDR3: TGCAGTGCTAGTGGCAGGGCCCGCACAGATACGCAGTATTTT.